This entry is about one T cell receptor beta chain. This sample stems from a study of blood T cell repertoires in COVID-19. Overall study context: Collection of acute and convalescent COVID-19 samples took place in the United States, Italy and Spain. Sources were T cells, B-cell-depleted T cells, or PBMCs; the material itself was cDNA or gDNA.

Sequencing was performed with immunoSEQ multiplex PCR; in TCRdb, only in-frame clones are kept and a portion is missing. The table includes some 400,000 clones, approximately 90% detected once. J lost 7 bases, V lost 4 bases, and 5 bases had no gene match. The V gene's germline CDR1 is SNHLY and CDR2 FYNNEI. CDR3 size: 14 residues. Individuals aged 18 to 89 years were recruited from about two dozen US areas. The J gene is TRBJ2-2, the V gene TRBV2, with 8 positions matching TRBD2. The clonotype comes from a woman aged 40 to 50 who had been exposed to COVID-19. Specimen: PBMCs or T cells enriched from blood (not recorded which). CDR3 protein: CASSGFLAGGELFF. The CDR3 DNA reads TGTGCCAGCAGTGGGTTTCTAGCGGGCGGGGAGCTGTTTTTT.